What follows are 8 T cell receptor beta chains derived from one specimen sequenced in a study of vaccination effects on CD4 cells after COVID-19. No antigen is known for these receptors. The method was immunoSEQ multiplex PCR; TCRdb's version includes in-frame clones alone and lacks a portion of them. This table has more than 40,000 clones, around three quarters appearing once. Sequencing in the ViraFEST assay came after antigen-specific CD4+ T cells had been expanded with viral peptide pools, which were used to stimulate PBMC. Subsequent to a culture period of more than 9 days, CD4+ T cells were isolated. Recipients of the vaccine had no prior SARS-CoV-2 infection and negative nucleocapsid antibodies. The starting material was CD4+ T cells from PBMCs cultured with SARS-CoV-2 spike peptides, obtained before COVID-19 vaccination. The receptors here all came from a human donor who received a COVID-19 vaccine.

The V gene is TRBV18, the J gene TRBJ2-1; 7 nucleotides agree with TRBD1. CDR1 and CDR2 (germline): KGHSH, LQKENI. This CDR3 is built from 14 residues. Trimming at V came to 4 bases and at J to 8 bases, leaving 8 bases not matched to a gene. DNA of the CDR3: TGTGCCAGCTCACTGACAGGGAAGAGGGATGAGCAGTTCTTC. Protein product: CASSLTGKRDEQFF.

This sequence joins TRBV6-2 or TRBV6-3 and TRBJ2-7, with 7 bases fitting TRBD1. CDR3 length equals 15 residues. The V gene's germline CDR1 is MNHEY and CDR2 SVGEGT. J gave up 6 bases and V 2 bases, and 10 bases lay outside the gene matches. CDR3 sequence: CASSYGQKTGVEQYV. The CDR3 DNA sequence: TGTGCCAGCAGTTACGGGCAAAAAACAGGGGTCGAGCAGTACGTC.

This clone was counted a single time. The rearrangement joins TRBV3-1 (or the pseudogene TRBV3-2) to TRBJ2-5, with no clear D. V shed 3 bases and J shed 1 base, with 12 bases lying between them. The CDR3 covers 15 residues. CDR1 and CDR2 from the germline V gene are LGHDT and YNNKEL (reference sequence). The CDR3 protein is CASSQYGPSQETQYF. DNA for the CDR3: TGTGCCAGCAGCCAGTACGGACCGTCCCAAGAGACCCAGTACTTC.

The chain carries TRBV19 and TRBJ1-1; 7 nucleotides match TRBD1. Trimming removed 5 bases from V and 1 base from J; junction bases left unmatched: 7. Germline CDR1 reads LNHDA; CDR2 reads SQIVND (reference sequence). CDR3 length: 15 residues. CDR3 residues: CASSGRGRANTEAFF. The CDR3 DNA sequence: TGTGCCAGTAGTGGCAGGGGGAGAGCGAACACTGAAGCTTTCTTT. The complete variable domain, with remaining parts taken from reference TRBV19 and TRBJ1-1, reads DGGITQSPKYLFRKEGQNVTLSCEQNLNHDAMYWYRQDPGQGLRLIYYSQIVNDFQKGDIAEGYSVSREKKESFPLTVTSAQKNPTAFYLCASSGRGRANTEAFFGQGTRLTVV.

The chain has TRBV7-6 and TRBJ2-5; possibly TRBD1 or TRBD2 for D (5 bases each). V lost 3 bases and J 5 bases, leaving 13 bases between the germline ends. Germline V gene lookup returns CDR1 SGHVS and CDR2 FNYEAQ. The CDR3 contains 14 residues. CDR3 amino acids: CASSLLQGGETQYF. The CDR3 DNA reads TGTGCCAGCAGCTTGTTGCAGGGCGGGGAGACCCAGTACTTC.

The rearrangement links TRBV7-9 to TRBJ2-3; D uncertain. The V gene's germline CDR1 is SEHNR and CDR2 FQNEAQ (reference sequence). This CDR3 is 11 amino acids long. V gave up 7 bases and J gave up 1 base, with 3 bases separating them. The CDR3 reads CASTGTDTQYF. The CDR3 DNA is TGTGCCAGCACTGGCACAGATACGCAGTATTTT.

The chain recombines TRBV6-5 with TRBJ1-4, with D perhaps matching TRBD1 (5 bases). Between the trimmed V and J ends, which lost 4 bases and 3 bases, there was a span of 12 bases. Per the germline V gene, CDR1 is MNHEY and CDR2 is SVGAGI. The CDR3 extends over 15 amino acids. CDR3 nucleotide sequence: TGTGCCAGCAGTTCGTGGGACGGACCTAATGAAAAACTGTTTTTT. Protein: CASSSWDGPNEKLFF.

V and J are TRBV25-1 and TRBJ1-5; tentatively, D is TRBD1 (6 bases). The germline V gene encodes CDR1 MGHDK and CDR2 SYGVNS. Trimming cost V 6 bases and J 9 bases, with 21 bases left between them. The CDR3 contains 15 residues. The CDR3 protein is CASSHGGHGGPPQHF. CDR3 sequence (DNA): TGTGCCAGCAGCCATGGGGGGCATGGGGGTCCGCCCCAGCATTTT.